Listed here is a single T cell receptor (beta chain). The assay was immunoSEQ multiplex PCR, and TCRdb's table has in-frame clones only and misses some. The sample contains about 15,000 clones, 85% to 90% of which appear only once. These data are taken from a study of T cells in narcolepsy. This CDR3 comprises 13 residues. Germline CDR1 SNHLY, CDR2 FYNNEI. V lost 7 bases and J lost 6; bases outside the gene matches: 3. This chain joins TRBV2 and TRBJ1-2; TRBD1 matches 12 bases. This clonotype originated in a human donor in good health. Material: memory (CD45RA-) CD4+ T cells from blood. The CDR3 DNA follows: TGTGCCAGCATTGGGGACAGGGGGCATGGCTACACCTTC. Encoded protein: CASIGDRGHGYTF.